A single sample is the source of the 20 T cell receptor beta chains below, sequenced in a study of OX40 agonist ivuxolimab in advanced cancers. Produced via immunoSEQ multiplex PCR; TCRdb's table is partial and in-frame only. The profile shows tens of thousands of clones, 80% to 90% of them singletons. The specimen was CD4+ or CD8+ T cells sorted from blood, collected in a trial of the OX40 agonist ivuxolimab. These receptors originate from an adult with an advanced solid tumor such as melanoma, head and neck, liver or kidney cancer.

Comments on this clone: At one of its ends the junction is not consistent with the germline gene, which may arise from a read error. Other DNA variants within this sample encode the same CDR3. This rearrangement joins TRBV7-2 to TRBJ1-5; D is unresolved. Per germline, CDR1 SGHTA and CDR2 FQGNSA. This CDR3 has 12 amino acids. The CDR3, as DNA: TGCGCCAGCAGCCGTACCGCCCAGCCCCAGCATTTT. Translation: CASSRTAQPQHF.

The V gene is TRBV4-3, the J gene TRBJ2-7, with 10 bases identical to TRBD2. The CDR3 covers 16 residues. With V trimmed by 0 bases and J by 6 bases, 8 bases remained unmatched. Germline V CDR1 and CDR2: LGHNA, YSLEER. DNA for the CDR3: TGCGCCAGCAGCCAAGAGGTAGCGGGGGGCGTCACCGAGCAGTACTTC. It yields the protein CASSQEVAGGVTEQYF.

The CDR3 loop is CASTFNGGDEQYF. The CDR3 region has the DNA TGTGCCAGCACCTTCAATGGGGGCGACGAGCAGTACTTC. This rearrangement joins TRBV5-4 to TRBJ2-7, with D possibly being TRBD1 (6 bases). Germline V gene lookup returns CDR1 SGHNT and CDR2 YYREEE (reference sequence). This CDR3 is 13 amino acids long. V shed 6 bases and J shed 5 bases, with 15 bases lying between them.

This sequence joins TRBV28 and TRBJ2-7, with 16 bases that match TRBD2. V dropped 4 bases and J dropped 2; count of bases not matched to a gene: 2. Per germline, CDR1 MDHEN and CDR2 SYDVKM. The CDR3 has 16 amino acids. The CDR3 coding sequence is TGTGCCAGCAGTTCCGGGACTAGCGGGGGGGCCTACGAGCAGTACTTC. Its translation: CASSSGTSGGAYEQYF.

The chain recombines TRBV10-3 with TRBJ2-5, with D tentatively TRBD1 or TRBD2 (5 bases each). With 4 bases removed from V and 5 bases from J, the gap between germline ends came to 11 bases. The CDR3 loop spans 13 amino acids. CDR1 ENHRY and CDR2 SYGVKD come from the germline V gene. DNA of the CDR3: TGTGCCATCAGTGGAAACGAGGGGGAGACCCAGTACTTC. Translation: CAISGNEGETQYF.

This clone has only one observation. The DNA of the CDR3 is TGTGCCAGCAGTTTACGGGAATACTATGGCTACACCTTC. This encodes CASSLREYYGYTF. This rearrangement joins TRBV28 to TRBJ1-2; no clear D. Germline CDR1 is MDHEN and CDR2 is SYDVKM. The CDR3 sequence is 13 residues long. V was trimmed by 2 bases and J by 3 bases, leaving 7 bases between them.

The chain has TRBV28 and TRBJ1-1, with D unclear. CDR3 length equals 12 residues. V gave up 2 bases and J gave up 1 base, with 2 bases separating them. Germline values: CDR1 MDHEN, CDR2 SYDVKM. The CDR3 region is CASSLGNTEAFF. CDR3 DNA sequence: TGTGCCAGCAGTTTAGGGAACACTGAAGCTTTCTTT.

This chain uses TRBV6-5 with TRBJ1-3; D unresolved. Trimming took off 5 bases at V and 0 bases at J, with 11 bases between the two ends. CDR3 length: 15 residues. CDR1 and CDR2 from the germline V gene are MNHEY and SVGAGI. The CDR3 is CASSRRWDSGNTIYF. The CDR3 DNA follows: TGTGCCAGCAGTCGCCGGTGGGACTCTGGAAACACCATATATTTT.

J is TRBJ1-6 and V is TRBV6-5; D not certain. The length of the CDR3 is 15 residues. CDR1 and CDR2 (germline): MNHEY, SVGAGI. Trimming removed 5 bases from V and 5 bases from J, with 13 bases in between. The DNA of the CDR3 is TGTGCCAGCAGTCAACATGGACGGCATAATTCACCCCTCCACTTT. Translated, it gives CASSQHGRHNSPLHF.

This clone turned up a few times. The chain links TRBV7-6 to TRBJ2-3; 11 nucleotides align to TRBD2. This CDR3 has 15 amino acids. Germline trimming cut 1 base from V and 8 bases from J; bases unmatched to any gene: 5. Germline V gives CDR1 SGHVS, CDR2 FNYEAQ. The CDR3 protein is CASSLVFTSGGTQYF. The CDR3 coding sequence is TGTGCCAGCAGCTTAGTATTCACTAGCGGGGGTACGCAGTATTTT.

This clone appeared a few times. The chain joins TRBV5-1 to TRBJ2-5, with D tentatively TRBD2 (6 bases). The CDR3 is 15 residues long. V was cut by 3 bases and J by 5 bases, with 17 bases left in between. Germline loops: CDR1 SGHRS, CDR2 YFSETQ. CDR3 nucleotide sequence: TGCGCCAGCAGCTCCCTTTTGGCTAGCGAGGAGACCCAGTACTTC. Its translation is CASSSLLASEETQYF.

This clone was detected a few times. V gene TRBV2 combines with J gene TRBJ1-1; a weak D match, TRBD1 (6 bases). The CDR3 has 12 amino acids. Germline V gene sequence: CDR1 SNHLY, CDR2 FYNNEI. Trimming took off 6 bases at V and 7 bases at J, with 12 bases between the two ends. CDR3 in amino acids: CASSAAGVEAFF. In nucleotides, the CDR3 is TGTGCCAGCAGCGCCGCAGGGGTTGAAGCTTTCTTT.

The CDR3 region is CASSDSYPGGVYNEQFF. The DNA for the CDR3 is TGTGCCAGCAGTGACTCGTATCCCGGGGGGGTTTACAATGAGCAGTTCTTC. The chain carries TRBV6-4 and TRBJ2-1; TRBD2 matches at 8 bases. V lost 0 bases and J lost 4; bases outside the gene matches: 8. The germline gives CDR1 MRHNA, CDR2 SNTAGT. The CDR3 contains 17 residues.

The CDR3 region has the DNA TGCGCCAGCAGCTTGGTGGCAGGGGGCGAATATGGCTACACCTTC. Its translation: CASSLVAGGEYGYTF. The V gene is TRBV5-1, the J gene TRBJ1-2; 8 bases are shared with TRBD1. Losses at the gene ends were 0 bases for V and 5 bases for J; bases not matched to a gene: 6. There are 15 residues in the CDR3. The V gene's germline CDR1 is SGHRS and CDR2 YFSETQ.

CDR3 nucleotide sequence: TGTGCCAGCAGCTCGGACAGGGCGAATGAAAAACTGTTTTTT. Protein: CASSSDRANEKLFF. This chain connects TRBV5-4 to TRBJ1-4; 8 bases map to TRBD1. The V gene's germline CDR1 is SGHNT and CDR2 YYREEE (reference sequence). Trimming took 3 bases from V and 5 from J; bases not matched to a gene: 3. The CDR3 consists of 14 residues.

This chain connects TRBV2 to TRBJ1-5; D is perhaps TRBD1 (6 bases). Trimming removed 6 bases at V and 5 bases at J, with 11 bases between. This CDR3 is 13 amino acids long. CDR1 is SNHLY, CDR2 FYNNEI, per germline. The DNA for the CDR3 is TGTGCCAGCAGAAGGGACACCGATCAGCCCCAGCATTTT. It translates to CASRRDTDQPQHF.

The J gene is TRBJ2-5, the V gene TRBV28; D possibly corresponds to TRBD2 (7 bases). Germline V gene sequence: CDR1 MDHEN, CDR2 SYDVKM. The germline V and J ends were trimmed by 4 bases and 5 bases, with 14 bases remaining between them. The CDR3 runs to 14 residues. CDR3 bases: TGTGCCAGCAGTTCCGAGGGGGGGGCGGAGACCCAGTACTTC. Its protein product is CASSSEGGAETQYF. Supplemented by reference TRBV28 and TRBJ2-5, the full variable domain reads DVKVTQSSRYLVKRTGEKVFLECVQDMDHENMFWYRQDPGLGLRLIYFSYDVKMKEKGDIPEGYSVSREKKERFSLILESASTNQTSMYLCASSSEGGAETQYFGPGTRLLVL.

The chain carries TRBV10-1 and TRBJ2-7; 9 nucleotides line up with TRBD1. V was clipped by 5 bases and J by 7 bases; unmatched bases: 12. The V gene's germline CDR1 is WNHNN and CDR2 SYGVQD (reference sequence). This CDR3 is 15 amino acids long. The CDR3 loop is CASSHPGQGPREQYF. CDR3 coding DNA: TGCGCCAGCAGTCATCCGGGACAGGGTCCACGTGAGCAGTACTTC.

This chain links TRBV11-2 with TRBJ2-3, with a possible D match to TRBD2 (5 bases). The CDR3 extends over 15 amino acids. V lost 0 bases and J lost 6, with 13 bases in between. Germline CDR1 SGHAT, CDR2 FQNNGV. The CDR3 DNA reads TGTGCCAGCAGCTTAGATAAAGGAGGTACGGATACGCAGTATTTT. As protein: CASSLDKGGTDTQYF. Complete variable domain (other parts from reference TRBV11-2 and TRBJ2-3): EAGVAQSPRYKIIEKRQSVAFWCNPISGHATLYWYQQILGQGPKLLIQFQNNGVVDDSQLPKDRFSAERLKGVDSTLKIQPAKLEDSAVYLCASSLDKGGTDTQYFGPGTRLTVL.

V is TRBV5-4 and J is TRBJ2-1, with TRBD2 matching 8 bases. Germline V CDR1 and CDR2: SGHNT, YYREEE (reference sequence). CDR3 size: 15 residues. With V trimmed by 1 base and J by 5 bases, 5 bases remained unmatched. The CDR3 protein is CASSLFGGDHNEQFF. For the CDR3, the DNA is TGTGCCAGCAGCTTGTTCGGGGGGGATCACAATGAGCAGTTCTTC.